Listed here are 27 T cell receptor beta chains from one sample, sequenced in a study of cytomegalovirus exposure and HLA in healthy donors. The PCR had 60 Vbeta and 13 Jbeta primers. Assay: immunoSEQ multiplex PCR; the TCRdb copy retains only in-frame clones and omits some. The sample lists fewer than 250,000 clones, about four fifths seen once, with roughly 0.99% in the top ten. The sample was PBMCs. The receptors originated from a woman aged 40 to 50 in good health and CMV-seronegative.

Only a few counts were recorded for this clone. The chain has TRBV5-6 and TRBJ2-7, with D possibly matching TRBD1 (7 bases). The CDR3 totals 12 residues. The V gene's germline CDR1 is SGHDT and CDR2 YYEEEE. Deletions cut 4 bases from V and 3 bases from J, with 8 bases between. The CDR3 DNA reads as TGTGCCAGCAGCCAGGGGGGCTACGAGCAGTACGTC. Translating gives CASSQGGYEQYV.

CDR3 loop: CASSLVPGVGYGYTF. In DNA, the CDR3 is TGTGCCAGCAGCTTGGTCCCGGGGGTAGGCTATGGCTACACCTTC. The J gene is TRBJ1-2, the V gene TRBV5-6, with D maybe TRBD1 (5 bases). The CDR3 consists of 15 residues. With 0 bases removed from V and 4 bases from J, the gap between germline ends came to 13 bases. Germline V gene data show CDR1 as SGHDT and CDR2 as YYEEEE. The variable domain in full, with the rest retrieved from reference TRBV5-6 and TRBJ1-2, is DAGVTQSPTHLIKTRGQQVTLRCSPKSGHDTVSWYQQALGQGPQFIFQYYEEEERQRGNFPDRFSGHQFPNYSSELNVNALLLGDSALYLCASSLVPGVGYGYTFGSGTRLTVV.

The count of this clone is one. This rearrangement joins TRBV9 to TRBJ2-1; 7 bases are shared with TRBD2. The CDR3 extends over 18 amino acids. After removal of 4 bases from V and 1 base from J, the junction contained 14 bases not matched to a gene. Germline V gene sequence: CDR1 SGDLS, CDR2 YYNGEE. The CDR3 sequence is CASSSRVGGLGSYNEQFF. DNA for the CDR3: TGTGCCAGCAGCTCCCGTGTGGGAGGGCTCGGGTCCTACAATGAGCAGTTCTTC.

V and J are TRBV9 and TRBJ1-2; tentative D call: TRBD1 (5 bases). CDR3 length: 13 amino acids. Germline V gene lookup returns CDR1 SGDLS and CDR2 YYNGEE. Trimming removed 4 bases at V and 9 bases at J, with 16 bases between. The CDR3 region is CASSQTQGASYTF. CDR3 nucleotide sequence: TGTGCCAGCAGCCAGACGCAGGGCGCGAGCTACACCTTC.

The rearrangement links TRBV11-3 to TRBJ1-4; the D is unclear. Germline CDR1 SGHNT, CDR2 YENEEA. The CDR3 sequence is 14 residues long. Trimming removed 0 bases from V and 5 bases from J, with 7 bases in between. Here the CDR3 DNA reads TGTGCCAGCAGCTTAGACCCCGCGAATGAAAAACTGTTTTTT. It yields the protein CASSLDPANEKLFF.

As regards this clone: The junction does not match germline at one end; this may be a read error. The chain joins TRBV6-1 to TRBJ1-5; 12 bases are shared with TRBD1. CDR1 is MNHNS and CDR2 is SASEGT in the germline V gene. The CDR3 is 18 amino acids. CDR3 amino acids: CAISDGTGGAGGNQPQHF. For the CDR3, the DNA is TGTGCCATCAGTGACGGGACAGGGGGCGCGGGTGGCAATCAGCCCCAGCATTTT.

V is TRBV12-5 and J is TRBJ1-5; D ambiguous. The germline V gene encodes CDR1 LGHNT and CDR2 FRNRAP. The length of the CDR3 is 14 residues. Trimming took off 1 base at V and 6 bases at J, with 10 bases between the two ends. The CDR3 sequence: CASGLAIFSQPQHF. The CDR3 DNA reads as TGTGCTAGTGGTTTGGCAATTTTTTCTCAGCCCCAGCATTTT.

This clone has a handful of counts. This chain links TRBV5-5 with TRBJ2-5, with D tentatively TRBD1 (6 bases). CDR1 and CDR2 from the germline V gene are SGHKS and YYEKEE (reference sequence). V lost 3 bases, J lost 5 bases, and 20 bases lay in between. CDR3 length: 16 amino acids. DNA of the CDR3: TGTGCCAGCAGCTCCCTTACAGGGAAGGTACAGGAGACCCAGTACTTC. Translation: CASSSLTGKVQETQYF.

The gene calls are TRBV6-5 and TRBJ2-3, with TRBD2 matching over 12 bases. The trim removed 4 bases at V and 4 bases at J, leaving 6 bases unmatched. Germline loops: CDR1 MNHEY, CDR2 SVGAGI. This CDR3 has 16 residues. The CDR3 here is CASSSRLAGAPDTQYF. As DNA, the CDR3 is TGTGCCAGCAGTTCGCGACTAGCGGGGGCCCCAGATACGCAGTATTTT.

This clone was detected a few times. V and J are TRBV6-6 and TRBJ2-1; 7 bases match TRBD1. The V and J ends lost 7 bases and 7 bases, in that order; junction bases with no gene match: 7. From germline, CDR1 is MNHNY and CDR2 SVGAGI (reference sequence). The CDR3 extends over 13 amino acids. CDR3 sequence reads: CASTPDRRNEQFF. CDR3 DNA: TGTGCCAGCACCCCGGACAGGAGAAATGAGCAGTTCTTC.

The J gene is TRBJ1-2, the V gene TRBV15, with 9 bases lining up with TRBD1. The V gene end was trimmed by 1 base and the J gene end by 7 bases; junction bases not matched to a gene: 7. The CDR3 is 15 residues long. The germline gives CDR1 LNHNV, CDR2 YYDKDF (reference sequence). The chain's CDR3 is CATSRGGQGNSGYTF. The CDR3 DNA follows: TGTGCCACCAGCAGAGGAGGACAGGGGAATAGTGGCTACACCTTC.

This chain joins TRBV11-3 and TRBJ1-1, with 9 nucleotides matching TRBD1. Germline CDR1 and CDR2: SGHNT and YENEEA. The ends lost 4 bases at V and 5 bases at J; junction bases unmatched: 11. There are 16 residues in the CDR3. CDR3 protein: CASSSGSTGGYTEAFF. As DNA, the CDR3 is TGTGCCAGCAGCTCAGGCTCGACAGGGGGTTATACTGAAGCTTTCTTT.

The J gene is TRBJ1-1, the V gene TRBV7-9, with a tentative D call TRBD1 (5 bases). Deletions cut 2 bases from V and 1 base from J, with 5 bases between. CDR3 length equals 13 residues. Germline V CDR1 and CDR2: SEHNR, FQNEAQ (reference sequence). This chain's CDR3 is CASSLQGNTEAFF. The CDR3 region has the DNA TGTGCCAGCAGCTTACAGGGGAACACTGAAGCTTTCTTT.

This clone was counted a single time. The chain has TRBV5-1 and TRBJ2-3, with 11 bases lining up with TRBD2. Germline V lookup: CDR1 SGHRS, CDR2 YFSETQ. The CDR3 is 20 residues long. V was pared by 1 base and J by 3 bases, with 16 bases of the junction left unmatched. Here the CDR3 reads CASSLSLAGGTTLGTDTQYF. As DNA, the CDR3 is TGCGCCAGCAGCTTGTCCCTAGCGGGAGGAACTACCTTGGGAACAGATACGCAGTATTTT.

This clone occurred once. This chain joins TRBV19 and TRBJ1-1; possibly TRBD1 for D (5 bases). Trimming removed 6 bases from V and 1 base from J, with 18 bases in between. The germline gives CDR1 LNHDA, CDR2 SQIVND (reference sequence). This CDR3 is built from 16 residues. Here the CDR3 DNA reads TGTGCCAGTAGCCTTTTGGGGCACCCCAAGAACACTGAAGCTTTCTTT. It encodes CASSLLGHPKNTEAFF. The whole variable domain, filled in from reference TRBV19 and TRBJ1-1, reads DGGITQSPKYLFRKEGQNVTLSCEQNLNHDAMYWYRQDPGQGLRLIYYSQIVNDFQKGDIAEGYSVSREKKESFPLTVTSAQKNPTAFYLCASSLLGHPKNTEAFFGQGTRLTVV.

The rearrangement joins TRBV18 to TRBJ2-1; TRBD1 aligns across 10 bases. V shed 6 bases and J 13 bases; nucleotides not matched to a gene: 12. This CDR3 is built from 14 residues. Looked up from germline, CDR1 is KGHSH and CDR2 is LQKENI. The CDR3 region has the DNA TGTGCCAGCTCCCCTAAAGACAGGGGGCTTCGCCAGTTCTTC. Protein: CASSPKDRGLRQFF. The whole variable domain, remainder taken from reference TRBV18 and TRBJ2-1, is NAGVMQNPRHLVRRRGQEARLRCSPMKGHSHVYWYRQLPEEGLKFMVYLQKENIIDESGMPKERFSAEFPKEGPSILRIQQVVRGDSAAYFCASSPKDRGLRQFFGPGTRLTVL.

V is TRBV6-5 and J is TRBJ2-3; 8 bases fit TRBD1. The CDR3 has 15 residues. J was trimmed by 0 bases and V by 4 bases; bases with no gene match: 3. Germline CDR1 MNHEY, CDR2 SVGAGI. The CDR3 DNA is TGTGCCAGCAGTTCACGACAGGGGAGCACAGATACGCAGTATTTT. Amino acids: CASSSRQGSTDTQYF.

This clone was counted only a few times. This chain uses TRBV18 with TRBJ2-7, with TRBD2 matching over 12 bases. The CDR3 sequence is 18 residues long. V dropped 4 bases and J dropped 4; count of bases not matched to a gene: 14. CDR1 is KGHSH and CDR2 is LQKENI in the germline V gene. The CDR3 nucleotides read TGTGCCAGCTCACTCACGCCCGGACTAGCGGGACCCATTTACGAGCAGTACGTC. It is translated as CASSLTPGLAGPIYEQYV.

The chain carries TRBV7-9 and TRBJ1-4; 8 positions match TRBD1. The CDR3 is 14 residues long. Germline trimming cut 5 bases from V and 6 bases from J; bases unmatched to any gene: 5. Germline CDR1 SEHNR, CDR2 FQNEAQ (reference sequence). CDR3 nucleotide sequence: TGTGCCAGCAGCCGCGGACAGGGAGATGAAAAACTGTTTTTT. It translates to CASSRGQGDEKLFF.

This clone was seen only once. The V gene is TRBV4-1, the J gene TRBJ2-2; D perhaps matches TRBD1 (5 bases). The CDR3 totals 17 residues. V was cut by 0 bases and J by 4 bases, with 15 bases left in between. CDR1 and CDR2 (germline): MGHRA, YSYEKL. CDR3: CASSQDQGRVSTGELFF. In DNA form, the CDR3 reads TGCGCCAGCAGCCAAGATCAGGGCAGGGTGAGCACCGGGGAGCTGTTTTTT.

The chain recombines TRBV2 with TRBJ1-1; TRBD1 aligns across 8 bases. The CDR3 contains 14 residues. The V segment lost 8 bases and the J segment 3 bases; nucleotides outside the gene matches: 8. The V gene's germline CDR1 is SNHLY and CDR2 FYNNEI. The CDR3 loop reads CASGKDRADTEAFF. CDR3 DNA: TGTGCCAGCGGAAAGGACAGGGCGGACACTGAAGCTTTCTTT.

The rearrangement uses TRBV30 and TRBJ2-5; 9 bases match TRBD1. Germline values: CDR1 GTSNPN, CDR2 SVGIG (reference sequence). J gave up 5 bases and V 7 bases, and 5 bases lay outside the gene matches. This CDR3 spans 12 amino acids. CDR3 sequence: CALGGTGETQYF. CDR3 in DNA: TGTGCCTTGGGGGGGACAGGGGAGACCCAGTACTTC.

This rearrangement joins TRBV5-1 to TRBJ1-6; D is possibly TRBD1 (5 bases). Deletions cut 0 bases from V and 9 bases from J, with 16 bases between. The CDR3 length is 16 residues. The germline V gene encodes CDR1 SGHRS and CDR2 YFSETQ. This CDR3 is CASSLGMGPQSSPLHF. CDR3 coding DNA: TGCGCCAGCAGCTTGGGGATGGGGCCACAGAGTTCACCCCTCCACTTT.

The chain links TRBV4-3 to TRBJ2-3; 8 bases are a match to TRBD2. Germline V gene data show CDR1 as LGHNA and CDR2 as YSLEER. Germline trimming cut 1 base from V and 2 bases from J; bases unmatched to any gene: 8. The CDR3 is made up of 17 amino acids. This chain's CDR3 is CASSQAGAGGSTDTQYF. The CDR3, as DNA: TGCGCCAGCAGCCAAGCGGGGGCGGGAGGATCCACAGATACGCAGTATTTT.

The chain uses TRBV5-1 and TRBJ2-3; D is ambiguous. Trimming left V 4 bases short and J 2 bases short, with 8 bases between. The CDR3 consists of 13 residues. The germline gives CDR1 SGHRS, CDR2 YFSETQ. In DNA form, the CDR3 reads TGCGCCAGCAGCCCCCCCTACACAGATACGCAGTATTTT. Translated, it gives CASSPPYTDTQYF.

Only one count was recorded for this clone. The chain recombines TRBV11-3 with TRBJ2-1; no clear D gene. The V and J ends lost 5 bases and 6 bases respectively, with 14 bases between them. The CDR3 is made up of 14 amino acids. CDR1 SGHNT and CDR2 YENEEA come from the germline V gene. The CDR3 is CASSVSIPPNEQFF. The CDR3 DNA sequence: TGTGCCAGCAGCGTTAGCATCCCCCCCAATGAGCAGTTCTTC.

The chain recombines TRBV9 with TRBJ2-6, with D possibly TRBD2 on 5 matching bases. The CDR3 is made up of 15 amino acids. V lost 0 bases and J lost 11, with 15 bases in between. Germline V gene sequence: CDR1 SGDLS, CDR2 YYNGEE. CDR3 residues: CASSVAASPIHVLTF. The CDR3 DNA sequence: TGTGCCAGCAGCGTAGCGGCTAGCCCAATCCACGTCCTGACTTTC.